The rows below give T cell receptor beta chains drawn from one sample of a study of cytomegalovirus exposure and HLA in healthy donors. Sequencing used immunoSEQ multiplex PCR; TCRdb keeps in-frame clones, though not all of them. The table lists over 130,000 clones, 82% of them singletons. The sequencing sample was made of PBMCs. These receptors were collected from a male donor in good health and CMV-seronegative. Each CDR3 is given with its conserved first and last residue. A D gene is named only where the DNA matches it firmly. Clone size is shown for a subset of rows, as once, few, many or a class of expanded clone.

>TRBJ1-4|NA|NA|TRBV19
CASSMATGVNEKLFF
TGTGCCAGTAGTATGGCGACAGGTGTGAATGAAAAACTGTTTTTT
>TRBJ2-2|TRBD1|NA|TRBV27
CASSLQGVSGELFF
TGTGCCAGCAGTTTACAGGGGGTGTCCGGGGAGCTGTTTTTT
>TRBJ2-7|NA|NA|TRBV29-1
CSVVTRNNNEQYF
TGCAGCGTTGTAACCAGGAATAACAACGAGCAGTACTTC
>TRBJ2-7|NA|NA|TRBV27
CASSLSGLRSSYEQYF
TGTGCCAGCAGTTTATCCGGACTCCGCAGCTCCTACGAGCAGTACTTC
>TRBJ2-2|TRBD2|NA|TRBV27
CASRGLAGGSGGELFF
TGTGCCAGCAGGGGACTAGCGGGAGGGTCAGGCGGGGAGCTGTTTTTT
>TRBJ1-1|NA|NA|TRBV29-1
CSVGSGQPNTEAFF
TGCAGCGTTGGGAGCGGACAGCCGAACACTGAAGCTTTCTTT
>TRBJ2-7|TRBD1|NA|TRBV11-2
CASSPGTGSSYEQYF
TGTGCCAGCAGCCCCGGGACAGGGAGCTCCTACGAGCAGTACTTC
>TRBJ1-1|TRBD1|NA|TRBV30
CACETGTDFSEAFF
TGTGCCTGCGAAACCGGGACAGACTTTTCTGAAGCTTTCTTT
>TRBJ2-3|NA|NA|TRBV6-5
CASSHNRGTDTQYF
TGTGCCAGCAGTCATAACCGAGGCACAGATACGCAGTATTTT
>TRBJ2-7|TRBD1|once|TRBV11-2
CASSLPGTGGREQYF
TGTGCCAGCAGCTTGCCGGGGACAGGGGGCCGCGAGCAGTACTTC
>TRBJ2-4|TRBD2|NA|TRBV19
CASSPGTSRAKNIQYF
TGTGCCAGTAGCCCCGGGACTAGCCGTGCCAAAAACATTCAGTACTTC
>TRBJ2-1|TRBD2|NA|TRBV5-1
CASSLWTSGSDEQFF
TGCGCCAGCAGCCTCTGGACTAGCGGGTCCGATGAGCAGTTCTTC
>TRBJ2-3|TRBD1|NA|TRBV7-9
CASSLPPGQGRDTQYF
TGTGCCAGCAGCTTACCCCCGGGACAGGGAAGGGATACGCAGTATTTT
>TRBJ2-5|NA|NA|TRBV21-1
CASSAPRGRGTQETQYF
TGTGCCAGCAGCGCCCCACGGGGCAGGGGGACCCAAGAGACCCAGTACTTC
>TRBJ1-1|NA|NA|TRBV6-5
CASRPTDIGTEAFF
TGTGCCAGCAGACCAACGGACATTGGGACTGAAGCTTTCTTT
>TRBJ2-1|NA|NA|TRBV7-9
CASSLLAAGNEQFF
TGTGCCAGCAGCTTGTTGGCGGCGGGAAATGAGCAGTTCTTC
>TRBJ2-7|TRBD2|NA|TRBV5-1
CASSLAGGEQYF
TGCGCCAGCAGCCTGGCGGGGGGGGAGCAGTACTTC
>TRBJ2-3|TRBD1|NA|TRBV10-1
CASRSGQAGDTQYF
TGCGCCAGCAGGTCCGGACAGGCAGGGGATACGCAGTATTTT
>TRBJ2-3|TRBD1|NA|TRBV6-4
CASRRGTEDTQYF
TGTGCCAGCAGGAGGGGGACAGAAGATACGCAGTATTTT
>TRBJ2-5|NA|NA|TRBV30
CAWEVAETQYF
TGTGCCTGGGAGGTGGCGGAGACCCAGTACTTC
>TRBJ2-1|NA|NA|TRBV2
CASRAEGNEQFF
TGTGCCAGCAGAGCGGAGGGGAATGAGCAGTTCTTC
>TRBJ2-3|NA|once|TRBV5-1
CASSFSGTPDTDTQYF
TGCGCCAGCAGCTTTAGCGGCACCCCAGACACAGATACGCAGTATTTT
>TRBJ2-3|NA|NA|TRBV7-9
CASTPVGSTDTQYF
TGTGCCAGCACCCCAGTGGGCAGCACAGATACGCAGTATTTT
>TRBJ1-2|NA|NA|TRBV7-8
CASSFLRQENGYTF
TGTGCCAGCAGCTTCTTAAGACAGGAGAATGGCTACACCTTC
>TRBJ2-7|TRBD1|once|TRBV6-5
CASRRQGAWSYEQYF
TGTGCCAGCAGACGACAGGGGGCTTGGTCCTACGAGCAGTACTTC
>TRBJ2-5|NA|NA|TRBV2
CASSPSLETQYF
TGTGCCAGCAGTCCTAGCTTGGAGACCCAGTACTTC
>TRBJ2-1|TRBD1|NA|TRBV29-1
CSVGRQGHEQFF
TGCAGCGTGGGGAGACAGGGCCATGAGCAGTTCTTC
>TRBJ2-1|TRBD2|NA|TRBV28
CASSLVGLAGQNEQFF
TGTGCCAGCAGTTTAGTGGGACTAGCGGGTCAAAATGAGCAGTTCTTC
>TRBJ2-7|NA|NA|TRBV6-5
CASTVDSQSYEQYF
TGTGCCAGCACGGTGGACAGTCAGTCCTACGAGCAGTACTTC
>TRBJ2-1|NA|once|TRBV6-5
CASSSQYNIVFF
TGTGCCAGCAGTTCCCAATACAATATCGTTTTCTTC
>TRBJ2-7|TRBD2|NA|TRBV27
CASSFGGSPSYEQYF
TGTGCCAGCAGTTTCGGCGGGAGCCCCTCCTACGAGCAGTACTTC
>TRBJ2-1|TRBD2|NA|TRBV10-3
CASLAGRGGEQFF
TGTGCCTCATTAGCGGGACGGGGTGGTGAGCAGTTCTTC
>TRBJ2-7|TRBD1|once|TRBV9
CASSVAHRTGLYEQYF
TGTGCCAGCAGCGTAGCTCACCGGACAGGCCTCTACGAGCAGTACTTC
>TRBJ2-7|NA|NA|TRBV7-9
CSSSTSGHPYEQYF
TGTTCCAGCAGCACCAGTGGACATCCCTACGAGCAGTACTTC
>TRBJ2-1|TRBD2|NA|TRBV11-2
CASPGTSADNEQFF
TGTGCCAGCCCGGGGACTAGCGCCGACAATGAGCAGTTCTTC
>TRBJ1-4|NA|NA|TRBV20-1
CSPGEEKLFF
TGCAGTCCGGGAGAGGAAAAACTGTTTTTT
>TRBJ2-5|TRBD2|NA|TRBV11-2
CASSLKSGSVAGETQYF
TGTGCCAGCAGCTTAAAAAGCGGGAGCGTTGCGGGCGAGACCCAGTACTTC